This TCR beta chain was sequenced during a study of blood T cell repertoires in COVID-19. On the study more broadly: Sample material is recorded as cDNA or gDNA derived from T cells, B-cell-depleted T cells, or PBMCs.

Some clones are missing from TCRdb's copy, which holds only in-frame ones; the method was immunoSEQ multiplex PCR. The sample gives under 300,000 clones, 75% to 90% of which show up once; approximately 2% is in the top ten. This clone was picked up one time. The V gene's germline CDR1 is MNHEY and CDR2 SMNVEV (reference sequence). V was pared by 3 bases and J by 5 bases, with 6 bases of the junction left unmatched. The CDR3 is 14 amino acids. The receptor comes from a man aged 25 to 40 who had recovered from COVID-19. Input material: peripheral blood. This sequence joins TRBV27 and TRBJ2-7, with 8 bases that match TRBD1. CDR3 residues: CASSFRTGRNEQYF. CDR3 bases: TGTGCCAGCAGTTTCAGGACAGGGCGGAACGAGCAGTACTTC.